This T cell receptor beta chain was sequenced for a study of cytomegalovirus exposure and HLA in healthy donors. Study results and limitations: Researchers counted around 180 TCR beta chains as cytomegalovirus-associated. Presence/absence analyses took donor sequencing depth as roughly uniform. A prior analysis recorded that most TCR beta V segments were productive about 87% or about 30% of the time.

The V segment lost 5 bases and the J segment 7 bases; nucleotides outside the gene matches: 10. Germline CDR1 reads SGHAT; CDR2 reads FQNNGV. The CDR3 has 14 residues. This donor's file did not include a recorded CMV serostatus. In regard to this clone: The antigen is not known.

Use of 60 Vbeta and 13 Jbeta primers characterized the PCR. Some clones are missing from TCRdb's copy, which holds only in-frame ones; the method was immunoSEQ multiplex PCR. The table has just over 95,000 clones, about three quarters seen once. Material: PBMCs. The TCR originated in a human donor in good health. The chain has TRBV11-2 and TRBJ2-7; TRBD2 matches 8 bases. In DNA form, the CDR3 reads TGTGCCAGCAGCCCGGGAGGGGGACGGGGGGAGCAGTACTTC. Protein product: CASSPGGGRGEQYF.